These 29 T cell receptor beta chains share one sample of origin, sequenced in a study of T cell repertoires in cytomegalovirus infection. TCRdb fed the reads into MiXCR, producing one record per CDR3 protein. The sample includes just under 550,000 distinct CDR3 sequences, about 30% of them seen just once. The sample consisted of PBMCs. All receptors come from a human donor in good health (CMV status not recorded). Some clones in this sample may be carry-over from other donors' samples.

This sequence joins TRBV15 and TRBJ2-3; D unresolved. Deletions cut 0 bases from V and 1 base from J, with 11 bases between. The CDR3 spans 16 residues. Germline V gene sequence: CDR1 LNHNV, CDR2 YYDKDF (reference sequence). The CDR3 DNA sequence: TGTGCCACCAGCAGAGATCTAACAACCGGCACAGATACGCAGTATTTT. Translating gives CATSRDLTTGTDTQYF. The whole variable domain, remainder taken from reference TRBV15 and TRBJ2-3, is DAMVIQNPRYQVTQFGKPVTLSCSQTLNHNVMYWYQQKSSQAPKLLFHYYDKDFNNEADTPDNFQSRRPNTSFCFLDIRSPGLGDTAMYLCATSRDLTTGTDTQYFGPGTRLTVL.

This sequence joins TRBV7-8 and TRBJ1-1, with 7 bases matching TRBD1. The germline gives CDR1 SGHVS, CDR2 FQNEAQ. The CDR3 is 13 residues long. V lost 4 bases to trimming and J lost 5 bases; unmatched junction nucleotides: 4. The CDR3 loop is CASSSYRGTEAFF. In nucleotides, the CDR3 is TGTGCCAGCAGCTCCTACAGGGGAACTGAAGCTTTCTTT. Full variable domain (remainder filled in from reference TRBV7-8 and TRBJ1-1): GAGVSQSPRYKVAKRGQDVALRCDPISGHVSLFWYQQALGQGPEFLTYFQNEAQLDKSGLPSDRFFAERPEGSVSTLKIQRTQQEDSAVYLCASSSYRGTEAFFGQGTRLTVV.

There are a few counts of this clonotype. The J gene is TRBJ1-5, the V gene TRBV2; a weak D match, TRBD1 (5 bases). CDR1 is SNHLY and CDR2 is FYNNEI in the germline V gene. This CDR3 comprises 16 residues. V lost 2 bases and J lost 1, with 12 bases in between. CDR3: CASSEYFGGSNQPQHF. The CDR3 coding sequence is TGTGCCAGCAGTGAATATTTCGGGGGAAGCAATCAGCCCCAGCATTTT.

This clonotype was seen at least ten times. The V gene is TRBV7-8, the J gene TRBJ2-7; D tentatively fits TRBD1 or TRBD2 (5 bases each). Germline V gene lookup returns CDR1 SGHVS and CDR2 FQNEAQ. This CDR3 contains 13 residues. V lost 5 bases and J 7 bases, leaving 15 bases between the germline ends. The CDR3, as DNA: TGTGCCAGCAGCGACGGGGCCTTTCGGGAGCAGTACTTC. Its translation is CASSDGAFREQYF.

The table lists this clonotype with a few counts. The V and J genes are TRBV19 and TRBJ1-1, with D possibly being TRBD1 (6 bases). Trimming took 3 bases from V and 2 from J, leaving 10 bases between them. Germline V gene sequence: CDR1 LNHDA, CDR2 SQIVND (reference sequence). This CDR3 is 14 amino acids long. CDR3 bases: TGTGCCAGTAGTATTTGGGGGCTCAACACTGAAGCTTTCTTT. Residues: CASSIWGLNTEAFF. The full variable domain, in which reference TRBV19 and TRBJ1-1 provide the parts outside the CDR3, is DGGITQSPKYLFRKEGQNVTLSCEQNLNHDAMYWYRQDPGQGLRLIYYSQIVNDFQKGDIAEGYSVSREKKESFPLTVTSAQKNPTAFYLCASSIWGLNTEAFFGQGTRLTVV.

The V and J genes are TRBV12-3 or TRBV12-4 and TRBJ2-1; 10 bases agree with TRBD2. With 4 bases clipped from V and 5 bases from J, the junction kept 5 bases outside the gene matches. This CDR3 spans 15 amino acids. The CDR3 reads CASSYSGRPHNEQFF. CDR3 sequence (DNA): TGTGCCAGCAGTTATAGCGGGAGGCCCCACAATGAGCAGTTCTTC.

This clonotype has only a few counts. The J gene is TRBJ2-2, the V gene TRBV11-3, with D unresolved. The CDR3 sequence is 13 residues long. Trimming left V 2 bases short and J 5 bases short, with 6 bases between. In germline, CDR1 is SGHNT, CDR2 YENEEA. The chain's CDR3 is CASSLSRTGELFF. In DNA form, the CDR3 reads TGTGCCAGCAGCTTAAGTAGAACCGGGGAGCTGTTTTTT.

The table lists this clonotype with a few counts. The rearrangement joins TRBV29-1 to TRBJ2-1; TRBD1 might be the D (5 bases). The CDR3 is made up of 17 amino acids. Germline values: CDR1 SQVTM, CDR2 ANQGSEA. V lost 2 bases and J lost 3, with 20 bases in between. The CDR3 nucleotides read TGCAGCGTTGAAACCCTCCCACGGACAATACGCTACAATGAGCAGTTCTTC. It is translated as CSVETLPRTIRYNEQFF.

This clonotype was counted a few times. The chain carries TRBV12-3 or TRBV12-4 and TRBJ1-2, with 8 positions matching TRBD1. CDR3 size: 13 residues. V dropped 3 bases and J dropped 6; count of bases not matched to a gene: 3. In DNA form, the CDR3 reads TGTGCCAGCAGTTTGGGACAGGTCGATGGCTACACCTTC. It yields the protein CASSLGQVDGYTF.

V and J are TRBV6-2 or TRBV6-3 and TRBJ2-2; TRBD1 might be the D (6 bases). CDR1 MNHEY and CDR2 SVGEGT come from the germline V gene. Deletions cut 2 bases from V and 6 bases from J, with 19 bases between. The CDR3 consists of 17 residues. CDR3 DNA sequence: TGTGCCAGCAGTTACCGACCAGGGGTTATGTACCCCGGGGAGCTGTTTTTT. Translation gives CASSYRPGVMYPGELFF.

The chain combines TRBV19 with TRBJ1-1, with D tentatively TRBD1 (5 bases). Trimming cost V 6 bases and J 4 bases, with 12 bases left between them. The V gene's germline CDR1 is LNHDA and CDR2 SQIVND (reference sequence). There are 13 residues in the CDR3. The CDR3 sequence is CASRLLGGTEAFF. The CDR3 DNA follows: TGTGCCAGTAGACTCCTGGGGGGCACTGAAGCTTTCTTT.

The table lists this clonotype with a few counts. This CDR3 is CATSSANSYNEQFF. CDR3 DNA sequence: TGTGCCACCAGCAGCGCAAACTCCTACAATGAGCAGTTCTTC. The chain employs TRBV24-1 and TRBJ2-1; D unresolved. Germline CDR1 and CDR2: KGHDR and SFDVKD. V was trimmed by 7 bases and J by 0 bases, leaving 9 bases between them. The CDR3 consists of 14 residues.

This clonotype occurred a few times. CDR3 amino acids: CASGTGGYNEQFF. For the CDR3, the DNA is TGTGCTAGTGGAACAGGGGGCTACAATGAGCAGTTCTTC. The V gene is TRBV12-5, the J gene TRBJ2-1; 8 nucleotides match TRBD1. The CDR3 is made up of 13 amino acids. Germline V gene data show CDR1 as LGHNT and CDR2 as FRNRAP. With 6 bases clipped from V and 3 bases from J, the junction kept 1 base outside the gene matches.

This clonotype was counted between two and nine times. The chain recombines TRBV28 with TRBJ1-5; 8 bases match TRBD1. Trimming removed 0 bases from V and 7 bases from J; junction bases left unmatched: 11. The CDR3 sequence is 17 residues long. Germline V gene data show CDR1 as MDHEN and CDR2 as SYDVKM. CDR3 nucleotide sequence: TGTGCCAGCAGTTTATGGGGTGGACAGGGCTCAAACCAGCCCCAGCATTTT. Encoded protein: CASSLWGGQGSNQPQHF.

This clonotype was observed at least ten times. The chain couples TRBV27 to TRBJ2-1; the D gene is possibly TRBD1 (6 bases). CDR1 and CDR2 from the germline V gene are MNHEY and SMNVEV (reference sequence). Trimming removed 2 bases at V and 0 bases at J, with 11 bases between. CDR3 length equals 16 residues. Here the CDR3 DNA reads TGTGCCAGCAGTTTAAGGGGGACCAGCTCCTACAATGAGCAGTTCTTC. It codes for CASSLRGTSSYNEQFF.

V is TRBV20-1 and J is TRBJ2-2, with TRBD2 matching 9 bases. The CDR3 has 16 residues. The ends lost 6 bases at V and 5 bases at J; junction bases unmatched: 13. Germline V gives CDR1 DFQATT, CDR2 SNEGSKA (reference sequence). The CDR3 DNA follows: TGCAGTGCCTCCCTAGGCGGGAGCGGGGGGACCGGGGAGCTGTTTTTT. Translation gives CSASLGGSGGTGELFF.

The table lists this clonotype with a count of one. The chain has TRBV6-2 or TRBV6-3 and TRBJ2-5; D call uncertain. This CDR3 is built from 13 residues. Germline CDR1 reads MNHEY; CDR2 reads SVGEGT. V lost 5 bases and J lost 7, with 14 bases in between. The CDR3 DNA follows: TGTGCCAGCAGTCCTCCATTCGCAGCGACCCAGTACTTC. This sequence encodes CASSPPFAATQYF.

This chain joins TRBV19 and TRBJ1-4; D remains ambiguous. Germline CDR1 is LNHDA and CDR2 is SQIVND (reference sequence). The CDR3 sequence is 16 residues long. Trimming pared 3 bases from V and 3 bases from J, leaving 14 bases between. The CDR3 sequence: CASSILPGMANEKLFF. The CDR3 bases are TGTGCCAGTAGTATCTTACCCGGGATGGCTAATGAAAAACTGTTTTTT.

This sequence joins TRBV29-1 and TRBJ2-3, with TRBD1 as a possible D gene (5 bases). The CDR3 is 14 residues long. Germline V gene data show CDR1 as SQVTM and CDR2 as ANQGSEA. The V end lost 4 bases, the J end lost 2 bases, and 13 bases lay between the germline ends. Here the CDR3 reads CSVVRRGTTDTQYF. CDR3 coding DNA: TGCAGCGTTGTAAGAAGGGGTACCACAGATACGCAGTATTTT.

This clonotype has just a few counts. The chain is built from TRBV2 and TRBJ2-1, with 14 bases identical to TRBD2. This CDR3 is 16 amino acids long. Germline loops: CDR1 SNHLY, CDR2 FYNNEI. V gave up 2 bases and J gave up 7 bases; unmatched junction bases: 4. Written as DNA, the CDR3 is TGTGCCAGCAGTGAACCGGGACTAGCGGGAGTAAATGAGCAGTTCTTC. Encoded protein: CASSEPGLAGVNEQFF.

CDR3: CASSVGTGGLGSNQPQHF. The CDR3 region has the DNA TGTGCCAGCAGTGTCGGGACAGGGGGCTTAGGAAGCAATCAGCCCCAGCATTTT. This chain uses TRBV6-2 or TRBV6-3 with TRBJ1-5, with 12 bases fitting TRBD1. V shed 5 bases, J shed 1 base, and the junction held 9 bases outside the gene matches. Per the germline V gene, CDR1 is MNHEY and CDR2 is SVGEGT. The CDR3 runs to 18 residues.

This clonotype was observed a handful of times. The chain links TRBV6-1 to TRBJ1-5, with D uncertain. The germline V gene has CDR1 MNHNS and CDR2 SASEGT. The CDR3 consists of 13 residues. The ends were cut back, 0 bases at V and 6 bases at J, with 6 bases in the middle. The CDR3 sequence: CASSEAGGQPQHF. CDR3 DNA: TGTGCCAGCAGTGAAGCGGGAGGTCAGCCCCAGCATTTT.

The rearrangement uses TRBV6-1 and TRBJ2-7; D is possibly TRBD1 (6 bases). V lost 2 bases to trimming and J lost 3 bases, with 14 bases between them. Germline V lookup: CDR1 MNHNS, CDR2 SASEGT. This CDR3 has 15 amino acids. The CDR3 DNA reads as TGTGCCAGCAGTGAAATCGCAGGGGTGTTCTACGAGCAGTACGTC. This translates into CASSEIAGVFYEQYV.

The gene calls are TRBV10-3 and TRBJ1-1; D unresolved. Trimming took off 8 bases at V and 0 bases at J, with 10 bases between the two ends. This CDR3 has 13 amino acids. Per germline, CDR1 ENHRY and CDR2 SYGVKD. The CDR3 is CAIYDNLNTEAFF. The CDR3 nucleotides read TGTGCCATCTATGACAATCTGAACACTGAAGCTTTCTTT.

In this sample, this clonotype turned up once. V and J are TRBV29-1 and TRBJ2-7, with D tentatively TRBD2 (6 bases). Germline V gene sequence: CDR1 SQVTM, CDR2 ANQGSEA. The CDR3 extends over 13 amino acids. V dropped 7 bases and J dropped 0 bases, with 13 bases sitting between them. The chain's CDR3 is CSALDGSSYEQYV. In DNA form, the CDR3 reads TGCAGCGCCTTGGACGGGAGCTCCTACGAGCAGTACGTC.

The chain carries TRBV5-6 and TRBJ1-5; the D is unclear. V lost 1 base and J lost 2, with 10 bases in between. Per the germline V gene, CDR1 is SGHDT and CDR2 is YYEEEE. The length of the CDR3 is 15 residues. The CDR3 loop is CASSLKRSGNQPQHF. The CDR3 DNA follows: TGTGCCAGCAGCTTGAAGCGGTCTGGCAATCAGCCCCAGCATTTT.

This clonotype showed up just a few times. The rearrangement joins TRBV7-2 to TRBJ2-2, with 8 bases fitting TRBD1. Unmatched junction bases numbered 2, after V lost 2 bases and J lost 6 bases. The germline gives CDR1 SGHTA, CDR2 FQGNSA. The CDR3 runs to 14 residues. The CDR3 loop reads CASSLQGAAGELFF. The CDR3 nucleotides read TGTGCCAGCAGCTTACAGGGGGCTGCCGGGGAGCTGTTTTTT. Filled out from reference TRBV7-2 and TRBJ2-2, the complete variable domain reads GAGVSQSPSNKVTEKGKDVELRCDPISGHTALYWYRQSLGQGLEFLIYFQGNSAPDKSGLPSDRFSAERTGGSVSTLTIQRTQQEDSAVYLCASSLQGAAGELFFGEGSRLTVL.

The genes are TRBV4-2 and TRBJ2-1; 12 bases line up with TRBD2. Germline-derived CDR1 and CDR2 are LGHNA and YNFKEQ. This CDR3 is 15 amino acids long. The ends lost 1 base at V and 7 bases at J; junction bases unmatched: 2. CDR3: CASSQGTSGDNEQFF. CDR3 coding DNA: TGTGCCAGCAGCCAAGGGACTAGCGGGGATAATGAGCAGTTCTTC.

This chain joins TRBV11-2 and TRBJ2-1; 9 nucleotides match TRBD1. Germline V gives CDR1 SGHAT, CDR2 FQNNGV. V shed 5 bases and J 5 bases; nucleotides not matched to a gene: 7. The CDR3 has 15 residues. This CDR3 is CASSLGQGIHNEQFF. DNA for the CDR3: TGTGCCAGCAGCCTGGGACAGGGAATTCACAATGAGCAGTTCTTC.